The 15 T cell receptor beta chains below come from one sample, sequenced in a study of early T cells in non-severe SARS-CoV-2 infection (dated by TCRdb to 2020 to 2023). The receptor library was made with 5' RACE. Instrument on record: NextSeq 500. TCRdb reprocessed the public reads (quality trimming at Q25 with fastp, clone calling with MiXCR) and kept in-frame beta chains. All rows with the same CDR3 protein become a single entry with the most common DNA and genes. Recorded for this sample are about 55,000 distinct CDR3 sequences; 8.2% of them occurred a single time. The leading ten clones occupy approximately 4.4% of the sample. Sequencing input: whole blood. These receptors originate from an adult who was a healthcare worker with PCR-confirmed SARS-CoV-2 infection or an uninfected control (not recorded which).

This clonotype was observed a handful of times. The chain couples TRBV6-1 to TRBJ2-1; tentative D call: TRBD1 (6 bases). V was trimmed by 7 bases and J by 4 bases, leaving 11 bases between them. CDR3 length: 13 amino acids. The V gene's germline CDR1 is MNHNS and CDR2 SASEGT. This CDR3 reads CASIIQGYNEQFF. The CDR3 DNA reads as TGTGCCAGCATAATTCAGGGGTACAATGAGCAGTTCTTC.

J is TRBJ2-5 and V is TRBV10-3; 8 bases fit TRBD1. V was pared by 10 bases and J by 5 bases, with 15 bases of the junction left unmatched. Germline assignment: CDR1 ENHRY and CDR2 SYGVKD. The CDR3 spans 15 residues. CDR3 in amino acids: CATALDRASAETQYF. The CDR3 DNA is TGTGCCACGGCCCTGGACAGGGCCTCTGCGGAGACCCAGTACTTC.

The chain joins TRBV20-1 to TRBJ1-2; D perhaps matches TRBD1 (5 bases). The V end lost 6 bases, the J end lost 6 bases, and 14 bases lay between the germline ends. This CDR3 has 12 residues. Germline assignment: CDR1 DFQATT and CDR2 SNEGSKA (reference sequence). The DNA of the CDR3 is TGCAGTGCCGTCTACCTGACAGATGGCTACACCTTC. This codes for CSAVYLTDGYTF.

The rearrangement links TRBV10-3 to TRBJ2-1, with TRBD2 matching over 10 bases. J was trimmed by 5 bases and V by 2 bases; bases with no gene match: 3. This CDR3 is built from 15 residues. Looked up from germline, CDR1 is ENHRY and CDR2 is SYGVKD. For the CDR3, the DNA is TGTGCCATCAGTGAGCGGACTAGCGGCCACAATGAGCAGTTCTTC. Encoded protein: CAISERTSGHNEQFF.

This clonotype has only a few counts. V and J are TRBV20-1 and TRBJ2-7; 9 bases are shared with TRBD1. The CDR3 spans 16 residues. Unmatched junction bases numbered 17, after V lost 6 bases and J lost 5 bases. Per germline, CDR1 DFQATT and CDR2 SNEGSKA (reference sequence). The CDR3 spells CSAPVGSGQGRNEQYF. The CDR3 DNA reads TGCAGTGCCCCCGTGGGGTCGGGACAGGGTCGCAACGAGCAGTACTTC.

This clonotype was seen a handful of times. The rearrangement uses TRBV12-3 or TRBV12-4 and TRBJ2-3; 7 nucleotides line up with TRBD2. The CDR3 sequence is 17 residues long. Germline trimming cut 6 bases from V and 2 bases from J; bases unmatched to any gene: 14. CDR3 in DNA: TGTGCCAGCAGGGGGGGGATAACGGGATCAATCACAGATACGCAGTATTTT. It codes for CASRGGITGSITDTQYF.

This chain uses TRBV3-1 with TRBJ2-1; D may be TRBD2 (5 bases). Looked up from germline, CDR1 is LGHDT and CDR2 is YNNKEL (reference sequence). The CDR3 consists of 12 residues. V was trimmed by 0 bases and J by 15 bases, leaving 12 bases between them. The CDR3 DNA reads as TGTGCCAGCAGCCAAGATAGAGGGCCGCGGTTCTTC. This encodes CASSQDRGPRFF.

The rearrangement uses TRBV5-8 and TRBJ1-3; D call uncertain. Trimming stripped 0 bases from V and 4 bases from J, with 5 bases between. Per the germline V gene, CDR1 is SGHTS and CDR2 is YDEGEE. The CDR3 loop spans 13 amino acids. CDR3 nucleotides: TGTGCCAGCAGCTTGGATTGGGGAAACACCATATATTTT. It codes for CASSLDWGNTIYF. Together with reference TRBV5-8 and TRBJ1-3, the CDR3 gives the full variable domain: EAGVTQSPTHLIKTRGQQATLRCSPISGHTSVYWYQQALGLGLQFLLWYDEGEERNRGNFPPRFSGRQFPNYSSELNVNALELEDSALYLCASSLDWGNTIYFGEGSWLTVV.

The sample holds many counts of this clonotype. The chain links TRBV20-1 to TRBJ1-1; D possibly corresponds to TRBD1 (5 bases). The CDR3 is 12 residues long. V was trimmed by 4 bases and J by 3 bases, leaving 9 bases between them. Germline assignment: CDR1 DFQATT and CDR2 SNEGSKA (reference sequence). CDR3 in DNA: TGCAGTGCTACGGGGCGGCACACTGAAGCTTTCTTT. The encoded protein is CSATGRHTEAFF.

This clonotype was seen more than once but under ten times. The V gene is TRBV15, the J gene TRBJ1-6, with a tentative D call TRBD1 (5 bases). This CDR3 has 15 residues. In germline, CDR1 is LNHNV, CDR2 YYDKDF (reference sequence). Trimming took 0 bases from V and 11 from J, leaving 14 bases between them. In DNA, the CDR3 is TGTGCCACCAGCAGAGATCTGGCTGGGGGGACACCCCTCCACTTT. Translating gives CATSRDLAGGTPLHF.

This clonotype was observed many times. The chain joins TRBV28 to TRBJ1-2, with a weak D call TRBD1 (6 bases). Per germline, CDR1 MDHEN and CDR2 SYDVKM. The CDR3 loop spans 13 amino acids. V was trimmed by 5 bases and J by 5 bases, leaving 12 bases between them. CDR3 residues: CASSPGDAYGYTF. In nucleotides, the CDR3 is TGTGCCAGCAGTCCAGGGGACGCTTATGGCTACACCTTC.

A note on this clonotype: This may be a read error, as it is one base from a much larger clone. The chain recombines TRBV9 with TRBJ2-5, with D perhaps TRBD1 (7 bases). The CDR3 spans 15 residues. Germline V gene sequence: CDR1 SGDLS, CDR2 YYNGEE. The CDR3 nucleotides read TGTGCCAGCAGCGTGGCAGGGGGGAGCCAAGAGAACCAGTACTTC. This sequence encodes CASSVAGGSQENQYF.

The rearrangement links TRBV6-2 or TRBV6-3 to TRBJ1-6, with D possibly TRBD1 on 6 matching bases. The germline V gene has CDR1 MNHEY and CDR2 SVGEGT. The CDR3 runs 15 residues. Trimming took 7 bases from V and 2 from J, leaving 12 bases between them. In nucleotides, the CDR3 is TGTGCCAGCATTAAGGGGGGGACCTATAATTCACCCCTCCACTTT. Encoded protein: CASIKGGTYNSPLHF.

The chain combines TRBV29-1 with TRBJ2-3; D gene unclear. Germline V gives CDR1 SQVTM, CDR2 ANQGSEA. V was trimmed by 7 bases and J by 4 bases, leaving 18 bases between them. The CDR3 loop spans 14 amino acids. CDR3 DNA sequence: TGCAGCGCCGCAGTCAACCTTGGGGCAGATACGCAGTATTTT. Translated: CSAAVNLGADTQYF.

This clonotype was counted many times. V gene TRBV7-6 combines with J gene TRBJ1-2, with D possibly being TRBD1 (6 bases). The CDR3 has 15 amino acids. From germline, CDR1 is SGHVS and CDR2 FNYEAQ. V was shortened by 5 bases and J by 5 bases, with 18 bases between the two germline ends. The CDR3: CASSAGSGGWYGYTF. DNA for the CDR3: TGTGCCAGCAGCGCAGGTTCGGGGGGCTGGTATGGCTACACCTTC.